This entry lists 6 T cell receptor beta chains sequenced from one sample in a study of CD8 T cells in ankylosing spondylitis. TCRdb re-analysed the 5' RACE reads in MiXCR, keeping a single row per CDR3 protein. In the table there are some 240,000 distinct CDR3 sequences, 7.5% to 9% of which are singletons. Material: blood, either unsorted or a sorted T cell fraction (not recorded which). These TCRs come from a male donor with ankylosing spondylitis or in good health (not recorded which).

This clonotype was seen at least ten times. This rearrangement joins TRBV15 to TRBJ2-2; 8 bases align to TRBD1. The V and J ends lost 0 bases and 3 bases, in that order; junction bases with no gene match: 6. Germline values: CDR1 LNHNV, CDR2 YYDKDF (reference sequence). This CDR3 spans 17 amino acids. Here the CDR3 reads CATSRDWTGMDTGELFF. DNA for the CDR3: TGTGCCACCAGCAGAGATTGGACAGGGATGGACACCGGGGAGCTGTTTTTT.

This clonotype has a handful of counts. V usage is TRBV29-1 and J usage is TRBJ2-1; 8 bases are shared with TRBD1. The CDR3 has 18 amino acids. The trim removed 6 bases at V and 3 bases at J, leaving 19 bases unmatched. The germline CDR1 and CDR2 sequences are SQVTM and ANQGSEA. CDR3 region: CSVVAPDRATFIYNEQFF. DNA of the CDR3: TGCAGCGTCGTTGCTCCGGACAGGGCCACCTTCATCTACAATGAGCAGTTCTTC.

This clonotype was counted at least ten times. The V and J genes are TRBV7-9 and TRBJ1-1; possible D gene TRBD1, 6 bases. Germline V gives CDR1 SEHNR, CDR2 FQNEAQ (reference sequence). V was cut by 2 bases and J by 5 bases, with 15 bases left in between. The CDR3 spans 15 residues. CDR3 in DNA: TGTGCCAGCAGCTTAAACGGCAGGGGTGAGACTGAAGCTTTCTTT. This encodes CASSLNGRGETEAFF.

This clonotype has a handful of counts. One base away lies a much larger clone, so this may be a sequencing read error. This chain connects TRBV4-2 to TRBJ2-7, with unresolved D. There are 16 residues in the CDR3. Germline values: CDR1 LGHNA, CDR2 YNFKEQ. Trimming took off 1 base at V and 0 bases at J, with 13 bases between the two ends. CDR3: CASSQAQLTCSYEQYF. The CDR3 bases are TGTGCCAGCAGCCAAGCACAGCTAACCTGCTCCTACGAGCAGTACTTC.

This clonotype has ten or more counts. The chain uses TRBV5-1 and TRBJ2-3; the match to TRBD2 covers 8 bases. Per germline, CDR1 SGHRS and CDR2 YFSETQ. There are 13 residues in the CDR3. V was pared by 2 bases and J by 6 bases, with 2 bases of the junction left unmatched. The CDR3 sequence is CASSFSGMDTQYF. CDR3 in DNA: TGCGCCAGCAGCTTTAGCGGGATGGATACGCAGTATTTT.

This clonotype appeared many times. The chain links TRBV27 to TRBJ2-2, with D hard to call. The CDR3 extends over 15 amino acids. With 0 bases removed from V and 7 bases from J, the gap between germline ends came to 12 bases. The germline gives CDR1 MNHEY, CDR2 SMNVEV (reference sequence). The DNA of the CDR3 is TGTGCCAGCAGTTTATCCTTAAAAAATTTCGGGGAGCTGTTTTTT. This encodes CASSLSLKNFGELFF.